The entry that follows covers one T cell receptor (beta chain) sequence. As processed by the authors: Amplification of reference gene primers was used by the study to estimate nucleated cell counts. Here immunoSEQ multiplex PCR was the method, and the copy in TCRdb shows in-frame clones only, minus some. The DNA gave D and trimming, while V, J and clone size come from that table. The sample holds 200,000 to 250,000 clones; around 84% are singletons and the top ten take about 1%. The data stem from a study of blood T cell repertoires in COVID-19. Study-wide context: The study drew acute and convalescent COVID-19 samples from the United States, Italy and Spain. The analysed material was cDNA or gDNA that came from T cells, B-cell-depleted T cells, or PBMCs.

Per the germline V gene, CDR1 is ENHRY and CDR2 is SYGVKD. The CDR3 covers 12 residues. V was pared by 2 bases and J by 14 bases, with 3 bases of the junction left unmatched. This chain connects TRBV10-3 to TRBJ1-6; 7 bases align to TRBD1. The sequencing sample was made of peripheral blood. The source of this sequence is a man between 35 and 55 years old with acute or convalescent COVID-19. This CDR3 is CAISEGTASLHF. The CDR3 region has the DNA TGTGCCATCAGTGAGGGGACAGCATCCCTCCACTTT.